These 21 T cell receptor beta chains originate from one sample sequenced in a study of regulatory T cells. Study findings and constraints: Hydrophobic residues at CDR3 positions 6 and 7 were enriched in conventional CD4+ T cells of CD3G-deficient patients.

Primers: 52 TRBV forward and 13 TRBJ reverse. The method was immunoSEQ multiplex PCR; TCRdb's version includes in-frame clones alone and lacks a portion of them. The sample carries under 35,000 clones, 93% recorded once. The antigens for these receptors are not known. Source material: conventional CD4+ T cells sorted from blood. These receptors were obtained from a child under 10 years old with CD3G deficiency.

Note on this clone: Distinct nucleotide sequences in the sample also encode this CDR3. V usage is TRBV28 and J usage is TRBJ2-3; 8 bases are a match to TRBD1. Germline V lookup: CDR1 MDHEN, CDR2 SYDVKM. Losses at the gene ends were 2 bases for V and 4 bases for J; bases not matched to a gene: 2. This CDR3 is built from 14 residues. The CDR3 spells CASSLGQGADTQYF. The CDR3 DNA is TGTGCCAGCAGTTTAGGACAGGGCGCAGATACGCAGTATTTT.

The chain uses TRBV19 and TRBJ1-2, with 7 nucleotides matching TRBD1. CDR1 is LNHDA, CDR2 SQIVND, per germline (reference sequence). With V trimmed by 0 bases and J by 5 bases, 6 bases remained unmatched. The CDR3 contains 15 residues. The CDR3 is CASSIEGTASYGYTF. As DNA, the CDR3 is TGTGCCAGTAGTATAGAGGGGACAGCGTCGTATGGCTACACCTTC.

The DNA for the CDR3 is TGCGCCAGCAGCCTTAGCGGGAGTTCCAACAATGAGCAGTTCTTC. It codes for CASSLSGSSNNEQFF. This sequence joins TRBV5-1 and TRBJ2-1; 9 nucleotides match TRBD2. This CDR3 is built from 15 residues. Germline CDR1 reads SGHRS; CDR2 reads YFSETQ. V dropped 4 bases and J dropped 5; count of bases not matched to a gene: 7.

The chain has TRBV7-9 and TRBJ2-3; no definite D call. The CDR3 covers 14 residues. The V gene's germline CDR1 is SEHNR and CDR2 FQNEAQ (reference sequence). Trimming took off 6 bases at V and 0 bases at J, with 10 bases between the two ends. The CDR3 sequence is CASSFDGSTDTQYF. The CDR3, as DNA: TGTGCCAGCAGTTTTGACGGGAGCACAGATACGCAGTATTTT.

A single count supports this clone. This chain links TRBV28 with TRBJ2-6; possible D gene TRBD2, 5 bases. V lost 4 bases, J lost 1 base, and 17 bases lay in between. CDR3 length: 18 amino acids. The germline gives CDR1 MDHEN, CDR2 SYDVKM. CDR3 loop: CASSSLSGGLSGANVLTF. In nucleotides, the CDR3 is TGTGCCAGCAGTTCACTGAGCGGCGGGTTATCTGGGGCCAACGTCCTGACTTTC.

The genes are TRBV6-1 and TRBJ1-2; D ambiguous. Germline V gene sequence: CDR1 MNHNS, CDR2 SASEGT. The length of the CDR3 is 13 residues. V was pared by 6 bases and J by 8 bases, with 16 bases between. In nucleotides, the CDR3 is TGTGCCAGCAGGCTCCGGAGCCTAGGGGGCTACACCTTC. This sequence encodes CASRLRSLGGYTF.

The J gene is TRBJ1-1, the V gene TRBV6-5, with 7 bases fitting TRBD1. Trimming took 6 bases from V and 4 from J; bases not matched to a gene: 5. Germline CDR1 and CDR2: MNHEY and SVGAGI. The CDR3 spans 13 residues. The CDR3 loop is CASRRGTATEAFF. The DNA for the CDR3 is TGTGCCAGCAGACGAGGGACAGCCACTGAAGCTTTCTTT.

The gene calls are TRBV18 and TRBJ2-3; D unclear. The CDR3 is 13 residues long. The germline V gene encodes CDR1 KGHSH and CDR2 LQKENI. Trimming removed 4 bases at V and 3 bases at J, with 8 bases between. The DNA of the CDR3 is TGTGCCAGCTCACACCTAAAAACAGATACGCAGTATTTT. This sequence encodes CASSHLKTDTQYF.

The chain joins TRBV19 to TRBJ2-4; D is possibly TRBD2 (9 bases). The V end was cut by 5 bases, the J end by 3 bases, with 17 bases between. The CDR3 has 16 residues. Germline loops: CDR1 LNHDA, CDR2 SQIVND (reference sequence). CDR3 loop: CASSASSGTGKNIQYF. The CDR3 DNA reads TGTGCCAGTAGTGCGTCTAGCGGGACAGGCAAAAACATTCAGTACTTC.

V gene TRBV5-1 combines with J gene TRBJ2-4, with D perhaps TRBD2 (5 bases). Deletions cut 4 bases from V and 1 base from J, with 21 bases between. The CDR3 covers 18 residues. The V gene's germline CDR1 is SGHRS and CDR2 YFSETQ. CDR3 loop: CASSHGRDGSVAKNIQYF. The CDR3 nucleotides read TGCGCCAGCAGCCACGGACGGGATGGTAGCGTGGCCAAAAACATTCAGTACTTC.

The rearrangement links TRBV23-1 to TRBJ2-5, with D hard to call. The J call may be wrong; the DNA end is better matched by TRBJ2-7. TRBV23-1 is an ORF, and what it does is uncertain. CDR3 length: 10 amino acids. The CDR3 sequence is CASRGYEQYF. In DNA, the CDR3 is TGCGCCAGCCGCGGCTACGAGCAGTACTTC.

This rearrangement joins TRBV7-9 to TRBJ2-1, with D possibly being TRBD2 (6 bases). CDR1 is SEHNR and CDR2 is FQNEAQ in the germline V gene (reference sequence). This CDR3 contains 14 residues. The V end was cut by 3 bases, the J end by 7 bases, with 13 bases between. Here the CDR3 DNA reads TGTGCCAGCAGCTTCGGAGAAGGAGGGAATGAGCAGTTCTTC. It translates to CASSFGEGGNEQFF.

A note on this clone: The same CDR3 arises from other DNA sequences in this sample as well. This chain links TRBV5-1 with TRBJ2-1; D might be TRBD2 (5 bases). From germline, CDR1 is SGHRS and CDR2 YFSETQ. The CDR3 is 15 residues long. V lost 0 bases to trimming and J lost 4 bases, with 11 bases between them. The CDR3 sequence: CASSLGGGAYNEQFF. CDR3 coding DNA: TGCGCCAGCAGCTTGGGAGGAGGCGCTTACAATGAGCAGTTCTTC.

This clone was counted a single time. V and J are TRBV10-3 and TRBJ1-1, with D maybe TRBD1 (6 bases). V lost 6 bases to trimming and J lost 3 bases, with 11 bases between them. The germline V gene encodes CDR1 ENHRY and CDR2 SYGVKD. The CDR3 runs to 13 residues. The CDR3 spells CAIRGAGDTEAFF. CDR3 nucleotide sequence: TGTGCCATCAGGGGGGCAGGGGACACTGAAGCTTTCTTT.

This clone was recorded only once. The chain combines TRBV5-3 with TRBJ2-7; tentative D call: TRBD1 (6 bases). TRBV5-3 is given ORF status, its function remaining uncertain. V gave up 0 bases and J gave up 0 bases, with 19 bases separating them. The CDR3 contains 18 residues. CDR3 sequence: CARSLVPGHRPCSYEQYF. Here the CDR3 DNA reads TGTGCCAGAAGCTTGGTCCCGGGACACCGTCCCTGCTCCTACGAGCAGTACTTC.

The V call is TRBV28, the J call TRBJ1-5, with D perhaps TRBD1 (5 bases). In germline, CDR1 is MDHEN, CDR2 SYDVKM. The V end lost 5 bases, the J end lost 4 bases, and 12 bases lay between the germline ends. CDR3 length: 14 amino acids. DNA for the CDR3: TGTGCCAGCAGTCTGACAGCGAGGAATCAGCCCCAGCATTTT. It translates to CASSLTARNQPQHF.

The J gene is TRBJ2-7, the V gene TRBV10-3, with 8 bases that match TRBD1. Germline-derived CDR1 and CDR2 are ENHRY and SYGVKD. Trimming at V came to 4 bases and at J to 7 bases, leaving 6 bases not matched to a gene. This CDR3 has 13 amino acids. CDR3 DNA sequence: TGTGCCATCAGTGCTACACAGGGGGGAGAGCAGTACTTC. It translates to CAISATQGGEQYF.

The chain carries TRBV28 and TRBJ1-3, with D unclear. Looked up from germline, CDR1 is MDHEN and CDR2 is SYDVKM. Trimming removed 1 base from V and 0 bases from J, with 7 bases in between. The CDR3 is 15 residues long. DNA of the CDR3: TGTGCCAGCAGTTTATCGGGGAGCTCTGGAAACACCATATATTTT. Encoded protein: CASSLSGSSGNTIYF.

The J gene is TRBJ2-5, the V gene TRBV28; D uncertain. Trimming left V 4 bases short and J 6 bases short, with 12 bases between. This CDR3 comprises 13 residues. Germline CDR1 MDHEN, CDR2 SYDVKM. CDR3 sequence: CASSSRWVKTQYF. The CDR3 DNA reads as TGTGCCAGCAGTTCCAGGTGGGTAAAGACCCAGTACTTC.

The chain is built from TRBV6-1 and TRBJ1-5, with TRBD1 as a possible D gene (5 bases). Trimming left V 9 bases short and J 3 bases short, with 12 bases between. The CDR3 runs to 13 residues. The germline V gene has CDR1 MNHNS and CDR2 SASEGT. The CDR3 region is CASSGHYNQPQHF. As DNA, the CDR3 is TGTGCCAGTTCCGGACACTACAATCAGCCCCAGCATTTT.

This sequence joins TRBV6-1 and TRBJ2-4; D tentatively fits TRBD1 or TRBD2 (5 bases each). The CDR3 is made up of 17 amino acids. Trimming removed 0 bases at V and 1 base at J, with 13 bases between. From germline, CDR1 is MNHNS and CDR2 SASEGT. CDR3 sequence (DNA): TGTGCCAGCAGTGAAGCTGGTGGGGGTTCGGCCAAAAACATTCAGTACTTC. It is translated as CASSEAGGGSAKNIQYF.